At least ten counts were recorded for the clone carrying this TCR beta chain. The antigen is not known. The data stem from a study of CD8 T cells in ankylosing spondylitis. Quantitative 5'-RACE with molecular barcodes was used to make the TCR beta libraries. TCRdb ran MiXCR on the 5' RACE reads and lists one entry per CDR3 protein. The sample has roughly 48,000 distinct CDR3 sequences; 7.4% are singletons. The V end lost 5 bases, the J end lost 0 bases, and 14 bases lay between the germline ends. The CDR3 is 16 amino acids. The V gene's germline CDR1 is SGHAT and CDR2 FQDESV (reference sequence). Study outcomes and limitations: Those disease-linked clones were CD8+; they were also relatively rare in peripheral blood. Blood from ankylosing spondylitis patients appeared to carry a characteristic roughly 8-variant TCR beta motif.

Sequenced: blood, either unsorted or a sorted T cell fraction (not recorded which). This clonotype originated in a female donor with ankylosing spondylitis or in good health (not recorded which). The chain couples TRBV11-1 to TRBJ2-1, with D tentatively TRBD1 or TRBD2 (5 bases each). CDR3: CASSPRGERSYNEQFF. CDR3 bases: TGTGCCAGCAGCCCTCGGGGCGAACGCTCCTACAATGAGCAGTTCTTC.